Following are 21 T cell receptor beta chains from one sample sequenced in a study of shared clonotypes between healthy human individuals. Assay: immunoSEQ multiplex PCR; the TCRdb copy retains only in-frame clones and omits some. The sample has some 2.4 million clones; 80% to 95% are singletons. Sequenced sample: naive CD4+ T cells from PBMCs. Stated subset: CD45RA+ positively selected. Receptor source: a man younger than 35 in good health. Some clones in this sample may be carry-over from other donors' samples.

The CDR3 loop reads CASSEAGTVYNSPLHF. In DNA, the CDR3 is TGTGCCAGCAGTGAAGCAGGGACAGTCTATAATTCACCCCTCCACTTT. This rearrangement joins TRBV6-1 to TRBJ1-6; 7 bases line up with TRBD1. V was pared by 0 bases and J by 3 bases, with 2 bases of the junction left unmatched. The CDR3 sequence is 16 residues long. Germline loops: CDR1 MNHNS, CDR2 SASEGT.

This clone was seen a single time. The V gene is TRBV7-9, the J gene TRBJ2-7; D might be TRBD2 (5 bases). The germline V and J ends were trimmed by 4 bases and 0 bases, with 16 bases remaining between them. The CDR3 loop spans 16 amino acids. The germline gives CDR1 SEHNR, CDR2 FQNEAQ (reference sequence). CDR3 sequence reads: CASSSRLPAGSYEQYF. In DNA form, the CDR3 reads TGTGCCAGCAGCTCACGACTTCCGGCGGGCTCCTACGAGCAGTACTTC. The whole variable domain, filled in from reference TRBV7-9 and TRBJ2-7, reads DTGVSQNPRHKITKRGQNVTFRCDPISEHNRLYWYRQTLGQGPEFLTYFQNEAQLEKSRLLSDRFSAERPKGSFSTLEIQRTEQGDSAMYLCASSSRLPAGSYEQYFGPGTRLTVT.

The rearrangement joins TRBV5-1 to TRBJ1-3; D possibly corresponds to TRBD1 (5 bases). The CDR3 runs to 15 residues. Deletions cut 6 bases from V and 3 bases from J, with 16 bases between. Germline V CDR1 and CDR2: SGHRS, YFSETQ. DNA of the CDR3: TGCGCCAGCACCCTTAGCCCCGGGGGTGGAAACACCATATATTTT. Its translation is CASTLSPGGGNTIYF.

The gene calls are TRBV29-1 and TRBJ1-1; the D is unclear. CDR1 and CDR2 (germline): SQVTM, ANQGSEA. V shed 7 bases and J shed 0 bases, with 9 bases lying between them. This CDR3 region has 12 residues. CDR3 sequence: CSGENMNTEAFF. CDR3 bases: TGCAGCGGAGAAAATATGAACACTGAAGCTTTCTTT. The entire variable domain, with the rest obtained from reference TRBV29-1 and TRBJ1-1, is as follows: SAVISQKPSRDICQRGTSLTIQCQVDSQVTMMFWYRQQPGQSLTLIATANQGSEATYESGFVIDKFPISRPNLTFSTLTVSNMSPEDSSIYLCSGENMNTEAFFGQGTRLTVV.

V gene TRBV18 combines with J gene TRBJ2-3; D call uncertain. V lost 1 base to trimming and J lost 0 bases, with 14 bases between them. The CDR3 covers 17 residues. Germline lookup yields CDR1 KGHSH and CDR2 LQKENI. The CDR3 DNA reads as TGTGCCAGCTCACCACGTATCCTGGTGGTAAGCACAGATACGCAGTATTTT. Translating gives CASSPRILVVSTDTQYF. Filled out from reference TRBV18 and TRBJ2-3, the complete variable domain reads NAGVMQNPRHLVRRRGQEARLRCSPMKGHSHVYWYRQLPEEGLKFMVYLQKENIIDESGMPKERFSAEFPKEGPSILRIQQVVRGDSAAYFCASSPRILVVSTDTQYFGPGTRLTVL.

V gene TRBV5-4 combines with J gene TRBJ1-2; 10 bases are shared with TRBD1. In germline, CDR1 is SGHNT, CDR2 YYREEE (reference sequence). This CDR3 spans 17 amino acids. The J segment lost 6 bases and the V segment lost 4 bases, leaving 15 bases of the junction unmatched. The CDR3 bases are TGTGCCAGCAGCAACCGGGACAGGGGAACAACGGGCGATGGCTACACCTTC. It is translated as CASSNRDRGTTGDGYTF.

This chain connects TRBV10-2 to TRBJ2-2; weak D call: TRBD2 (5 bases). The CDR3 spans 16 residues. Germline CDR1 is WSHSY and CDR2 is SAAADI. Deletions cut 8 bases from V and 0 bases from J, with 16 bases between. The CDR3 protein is CASAVIGGSNTGELFF. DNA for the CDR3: TGCGCCAGCGCTGTTATTGGAGGATCGAACACCGGGGAGCTGTTTTTT.

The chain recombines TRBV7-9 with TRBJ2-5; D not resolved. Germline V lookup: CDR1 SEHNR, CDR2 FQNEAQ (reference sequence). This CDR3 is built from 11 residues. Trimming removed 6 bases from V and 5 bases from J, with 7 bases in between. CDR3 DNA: TGTGCCAGCAGGACACGGGAGACCCAGTACTTC. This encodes CASRTRETQYF.

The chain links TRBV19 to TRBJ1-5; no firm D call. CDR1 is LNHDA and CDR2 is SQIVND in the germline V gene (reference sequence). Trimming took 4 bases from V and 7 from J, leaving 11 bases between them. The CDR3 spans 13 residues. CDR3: CASSTPDGQPQHF. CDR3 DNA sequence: TGTGCCAGTAGTACCCCGGACGGACAGCCCCAGCATTTT.

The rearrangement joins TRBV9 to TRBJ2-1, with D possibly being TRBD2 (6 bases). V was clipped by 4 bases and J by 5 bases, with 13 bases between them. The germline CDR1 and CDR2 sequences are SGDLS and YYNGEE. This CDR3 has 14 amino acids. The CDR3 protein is CASSPRTINNEQFF. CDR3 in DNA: TGTGCCAGCAGCCCCCGGACTATCAACAATGAGCAGTTCTTC.

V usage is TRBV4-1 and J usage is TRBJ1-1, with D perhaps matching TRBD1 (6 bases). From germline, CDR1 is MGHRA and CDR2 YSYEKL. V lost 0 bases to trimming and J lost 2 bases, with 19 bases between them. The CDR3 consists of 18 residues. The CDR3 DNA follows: TGCGCCAGCAGCCAAGATAGTCTAACAGGGCCGTTAAACACTGAAGCTTTCTTT. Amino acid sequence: CASSQDSLTGPLNTEAFF.

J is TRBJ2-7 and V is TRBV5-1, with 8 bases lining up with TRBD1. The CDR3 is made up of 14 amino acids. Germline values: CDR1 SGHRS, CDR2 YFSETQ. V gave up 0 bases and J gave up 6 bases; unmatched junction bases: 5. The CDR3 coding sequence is TGCGCCAGCAGCTTGGAGGGACAGGCCGCCGAGCAGTACTTC. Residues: CASSLEGQAAEQYF.

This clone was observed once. CDR3 in DNA: TGTGCCAGCAGTTACATTCGGCAGACTCTCTGGAAGCAGTACTTC. This gives the protein CASSYIRQTLWKQYF. The chain employs TRBV6-5 and TRBJ2-7; D is ambiguous. Germline V gene lookup returns CDR1 MNHEY and CDR2 SVGAGI. This CDR3 spans 15 amino acids. V was cut by 2 bases and J by 8 bases, with 19 bases left in between.

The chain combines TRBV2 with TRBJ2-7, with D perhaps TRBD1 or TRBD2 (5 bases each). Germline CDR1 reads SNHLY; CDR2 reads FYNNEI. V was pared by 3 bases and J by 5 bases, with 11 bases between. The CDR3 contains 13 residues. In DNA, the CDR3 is TGTGCCAGCAGTGAGGGACCAAGGCACGAGCAGTACTTC. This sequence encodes CASSEGPRHEQYF.

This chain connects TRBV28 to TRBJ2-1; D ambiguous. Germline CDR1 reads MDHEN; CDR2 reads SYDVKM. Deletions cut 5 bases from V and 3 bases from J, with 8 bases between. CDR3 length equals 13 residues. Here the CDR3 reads CASSTPNYNEQFF. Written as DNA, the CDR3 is TGTGCCAGCAGTACCCCGAACTACAATGAGCAGTTCTTC.

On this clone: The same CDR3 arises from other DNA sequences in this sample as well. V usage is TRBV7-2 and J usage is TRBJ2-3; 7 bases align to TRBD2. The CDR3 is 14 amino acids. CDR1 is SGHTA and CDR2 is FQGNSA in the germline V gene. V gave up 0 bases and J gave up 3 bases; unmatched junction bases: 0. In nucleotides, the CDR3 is TGTGCCAGCAGCTTAGCGGGAGGGACAGATACGCAGTATTTT. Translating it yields CASSLAGGTDTQYF.

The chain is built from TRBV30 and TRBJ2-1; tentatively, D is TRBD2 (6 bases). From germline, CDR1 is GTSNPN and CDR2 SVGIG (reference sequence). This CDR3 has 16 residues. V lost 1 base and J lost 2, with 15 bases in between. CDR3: CAWSDPGGVAYNEQFF. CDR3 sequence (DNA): TGTGCCTGGAGTGATCCCGGGGGAGTGGCCTACAATGAGCAGTTCTTC. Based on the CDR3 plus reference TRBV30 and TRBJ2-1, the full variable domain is SQTIHQWPATLVQPVGSPLSLECTVEGTSNPNLYWYRQAAGRGLQLLFYSVGIGQISSEVPQNLSASRPQDRQFILSSKKLLLSDSGFYLCAWSDPGGVAYNEQFFGPGTRLTVL.

This CDR3 reads CASSESPSYNEQFF. The CDR3 bases are TGTGCCAGCAGTGAATCCCCTAGCTACAATGAGCAGTTCTTC. This chain joins TRBV6-4 and TRBJ2-1; no clear D. Germline CDR1 reads MRHNA; CDR2 reads SNTAGT. The V gene lost 3 bases and the J gene lost 3 bases, with 9 bases spanning the gap. CDR3 length: 14 residues.

CDR3 in amino acids: CASSSFSGSRGTGELFF. In DNA, the CDR3 is TGTGCCAGCAGTTCGTTTAGCGGGAGTCGAGGAACCGGGGAGCTGTTTTTT. The chain is built from TRBV28 and TRBJ2-2; 9 nucleotides match TRBD2. Losses at the gene ends were 4 bases for V and 5 bases for J; bases not matched to a gene: 11. Germline CDR1 reads MDHEN; CDR2 reads SYDVKM. The CDR3 has 17 residues.

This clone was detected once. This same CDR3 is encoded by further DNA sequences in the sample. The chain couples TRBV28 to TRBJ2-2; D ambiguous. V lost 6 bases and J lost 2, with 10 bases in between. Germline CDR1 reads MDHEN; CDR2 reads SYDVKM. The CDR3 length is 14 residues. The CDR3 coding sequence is TGTGCCAGCAGATACGGCGGTAACACCGGGGAGCTGTTTTTT. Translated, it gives CASRYGGNTGELFF.

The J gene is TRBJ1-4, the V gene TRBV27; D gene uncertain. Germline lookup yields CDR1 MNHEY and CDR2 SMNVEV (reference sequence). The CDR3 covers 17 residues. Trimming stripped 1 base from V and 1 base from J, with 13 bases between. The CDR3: CASSLFRNSLTNEKLFF. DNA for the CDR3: TGTGCCAGCAGTTTATTCCGTAACAGCCTAACTAATGAAAAACTGTTTTTT.